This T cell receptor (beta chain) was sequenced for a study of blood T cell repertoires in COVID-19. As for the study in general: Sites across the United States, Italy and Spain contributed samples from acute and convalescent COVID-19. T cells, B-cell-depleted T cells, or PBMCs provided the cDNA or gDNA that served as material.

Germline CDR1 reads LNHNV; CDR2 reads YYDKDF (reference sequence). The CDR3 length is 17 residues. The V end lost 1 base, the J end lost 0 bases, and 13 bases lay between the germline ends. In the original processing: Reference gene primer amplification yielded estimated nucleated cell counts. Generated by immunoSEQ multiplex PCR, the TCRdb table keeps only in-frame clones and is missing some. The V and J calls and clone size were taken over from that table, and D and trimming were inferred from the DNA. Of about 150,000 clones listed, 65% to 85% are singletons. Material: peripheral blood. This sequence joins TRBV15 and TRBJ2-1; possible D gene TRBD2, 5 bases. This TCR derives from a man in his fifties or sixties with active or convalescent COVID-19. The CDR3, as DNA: TGTGCCACCAGCAGAGTCCAGCGGAGCAGCTCCTACAATGAGCAGTTCTTC. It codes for CATSRVQRSSSYNEQFF.